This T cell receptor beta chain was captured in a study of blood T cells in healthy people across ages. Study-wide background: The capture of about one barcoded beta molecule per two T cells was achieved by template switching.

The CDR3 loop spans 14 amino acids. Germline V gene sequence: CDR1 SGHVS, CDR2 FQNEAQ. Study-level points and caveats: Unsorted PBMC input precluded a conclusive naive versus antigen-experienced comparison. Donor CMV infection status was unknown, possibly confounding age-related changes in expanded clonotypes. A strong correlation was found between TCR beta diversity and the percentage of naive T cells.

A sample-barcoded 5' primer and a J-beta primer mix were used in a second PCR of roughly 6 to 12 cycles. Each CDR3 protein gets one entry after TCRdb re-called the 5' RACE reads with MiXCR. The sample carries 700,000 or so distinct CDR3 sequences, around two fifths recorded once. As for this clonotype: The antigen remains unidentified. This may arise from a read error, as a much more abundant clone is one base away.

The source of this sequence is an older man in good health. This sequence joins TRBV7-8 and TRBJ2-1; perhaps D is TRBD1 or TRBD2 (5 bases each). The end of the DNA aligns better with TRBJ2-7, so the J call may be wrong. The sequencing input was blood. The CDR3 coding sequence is TGTGCCAGCAGCTTGGTACGAGGGGTAGACGAGCAGTACTTC. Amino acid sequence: CASSLVRGVDEQYF.